Reported below is one T cell receptor (beta chain). As yet, its antigen is unknown. This sample stems from a study of identical twins. The study, taken as a whole, reports: Invariant cells of the MAIT and iNKT types might have partly distorted the zero-insertion analyses.

Trimming removed 4 bases at V and 5 bases at J, with 8 bases between. The CDR3 consists of 12 residues. Per germline, CDR1 WSHSY and CDR2 SAAADI. The cDNA had a unique molecular identifier and a template-switch universal primer site. TCRdb ran MiXCR on the 5' RACE reads and lists one entry per CDR3 protein. The table has fewer than 250,000 distinct CDR3 sequences, approximately 7% seen once; the top ten hold around 3.4%. The data were also submitted as part of a second study, on yellow fever vaccine responses in identical twins.

The chain recombines TRBV10-2 with TRBJ2-5; D ambiguous. The sample comprised memory (CD45RO+) T cells sorted from blood. The TCR sequence derives from a woman between 18 and 29 years old in good health. Here the CDR3 DNA reads TGCGCCAGCAGTGCGTCTACGGAGACCCAGTACTTC. It encodes CASSASTETQYF.